This T cell receptor beta chain was sequenced for a study of shared clonotypes between healthy human individuals. Unsorted samples used approximately 87 million PBMCs for genomic DNA. The CDR3 consists of 15 residues. V shed 5 bases, J shed 2 bases, and the junction held 3 bases outside the gene matches. Germline-derived CDR1 and CDR2 are SEHNR and FQNEAQ (reference sequence). DNA input for the unsorted PBMC replicate PCRs was roughly 290 ng, 30,000 or so T cell genomes. Data came from immunoSEQ multiplex PCR; TCRdb stores just in-frame clones and leaves some out. The table records approximately 510,000 clones, 75% to 85% of them present only once.

The sequencing input was PBMCs. The chain links TRBV7-9 to TRBJ2-5, with TRBD2 matching over 12 bases. This receptor was taken from a woman between 40 and 55 years old in good health. Some clones in this sample may be carry-over from other donors' samples. The CDR3 nucleotides read TGTGCCAGCAGCCCCGGGACTAGCGGGCAAGAGACCCAGTACTTC. This sequence encodes CASSPGTSGQETQYF. The full variable domain, rest sourced from reference TRBV7-9 and TRBJ2-5, is DTGVSQNPRHKITKRGQNVTFRCDPISEHNRLYWYRQTLGQGPEFLTYFQNEAQLEKSRLLSDRFSAERPKGSFSTLEIQRTEQGDSAMYLCASSPGTSGQETQYFGPGTRLLVL.